This TCR beta chain was captured in a study of identical twins. Study outcomes and limitations: Within monozygotic twins, out-of-frame TCR alpha sharing was underestimated by the models. Twins shared out-of-frame alpha sequences with excess low generation probability. Excess twin sharing in beta out-of-frame sequences was weaker. Findings depended on cross-sectional statistics rather than tracking the same donors.

TCRdb independently ran MiXCR on the 5' RACE reads; one entry per CDR3 protein. The sample has a few hundred thousand distinct CDR3 sequences, more than 20% seen once; the top ten hold 2.9%. About this clonotype: Its antigen is as yet unknown.

Germline V lookup: CDR1 SGHDT, CDR2 YYEEEE. The CDR3 loop spans 14 amino acids. V shed 5 bases, J shed 2 bases, and the junction held 5 bases outside the gene matches. These data also featured in a second study, about T cells expressing NK-cell markers.

Sequencing used CD4+ T cells sorted from blood. This sequence joins TRBV5-6 and TRBJ2-7, with 9 bases fitting TRBD2. This receptor was identified in a woman between 18 and 30 years old in good health. The CDR3 nucleotides are TGTGCCAGCAGTATTAGCGGGAGTACCTACGAGCAGTACTTC. Amino acids: CASSISGSTYEQYF. Full variable domain (outside the CDR3, taken from reference TRBV5-6 and TRBJ2-7): DAGVTQSPTHLIKTRGQQVTLRCSPKSGHDTVSWYQQALGQGPQFIFQYYEEEERQRGNFPDRFSGHQFPNYSSELNVNALLLGDSALYLCASSISGSTYEQYFGPGTRLTVT.